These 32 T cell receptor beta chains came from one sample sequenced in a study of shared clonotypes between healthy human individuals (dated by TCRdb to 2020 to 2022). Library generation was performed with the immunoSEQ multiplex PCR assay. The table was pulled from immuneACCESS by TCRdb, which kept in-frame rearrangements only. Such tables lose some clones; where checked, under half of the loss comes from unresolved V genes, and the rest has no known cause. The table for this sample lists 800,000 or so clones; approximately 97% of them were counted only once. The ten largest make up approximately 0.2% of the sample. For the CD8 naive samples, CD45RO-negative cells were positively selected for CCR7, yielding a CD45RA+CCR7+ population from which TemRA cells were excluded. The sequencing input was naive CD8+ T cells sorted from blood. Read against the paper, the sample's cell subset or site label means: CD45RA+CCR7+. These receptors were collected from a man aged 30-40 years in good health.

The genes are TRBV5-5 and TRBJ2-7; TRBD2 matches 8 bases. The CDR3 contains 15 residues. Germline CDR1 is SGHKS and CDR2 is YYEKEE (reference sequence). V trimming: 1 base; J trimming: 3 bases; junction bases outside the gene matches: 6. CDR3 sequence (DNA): TGTGCCAGCAGCTTGAGTAGCGGGACGAACTACGAGCAGTACTTC. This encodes CASSLSSGTNYEQYF.

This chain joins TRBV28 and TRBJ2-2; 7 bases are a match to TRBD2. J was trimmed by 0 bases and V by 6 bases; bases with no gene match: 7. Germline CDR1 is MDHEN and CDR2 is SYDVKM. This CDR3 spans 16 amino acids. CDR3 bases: TGTGCCAGCAGGGTGACTAGCTGGGCGAACACCGGGGAGCTGTTTTTT. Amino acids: CASRVTSWANTGELFF.

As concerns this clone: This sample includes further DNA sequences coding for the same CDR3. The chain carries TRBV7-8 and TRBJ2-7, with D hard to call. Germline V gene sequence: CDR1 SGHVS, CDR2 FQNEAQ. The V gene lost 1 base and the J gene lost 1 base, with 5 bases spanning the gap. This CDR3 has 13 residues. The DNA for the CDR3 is TGTGCCAGCAGCTTAGAGTTATCCTACGAGCAGTACTTC. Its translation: CASSLELSYEQYF.

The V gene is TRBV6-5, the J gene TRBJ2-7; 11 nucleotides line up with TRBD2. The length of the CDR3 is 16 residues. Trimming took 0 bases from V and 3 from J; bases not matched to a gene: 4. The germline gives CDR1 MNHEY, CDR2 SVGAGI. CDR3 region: CASSYSGTSGGYEQYF. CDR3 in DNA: TGTGCCAGCAGTTACTCGGGGACTAGCGGAGGCTACGAGCAGTACTTC.

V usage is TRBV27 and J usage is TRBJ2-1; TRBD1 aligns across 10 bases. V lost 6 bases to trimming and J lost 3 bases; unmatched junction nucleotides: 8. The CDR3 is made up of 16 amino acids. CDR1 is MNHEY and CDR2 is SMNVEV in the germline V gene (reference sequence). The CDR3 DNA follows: TGTGCCAGCAGCTCCCACGACAGGGGGCTCTACAATGAGCAGTTCTTC. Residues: CASSSHDRGLYNEQFF.

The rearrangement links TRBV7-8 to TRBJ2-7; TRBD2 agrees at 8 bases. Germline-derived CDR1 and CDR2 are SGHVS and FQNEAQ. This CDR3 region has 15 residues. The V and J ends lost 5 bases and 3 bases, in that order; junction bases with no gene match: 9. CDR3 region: CASSDWTSPVYEQYF. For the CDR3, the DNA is TGTGCCAGCAGCGATTGGACTAGCCCCGTCTACGAGCAGTACTTC. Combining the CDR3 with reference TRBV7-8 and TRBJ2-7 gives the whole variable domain GAGVSQSPRYKVAKRGQDVALRCDPISGHVSLFWYQQALGQGPEFLTYFQNEAQLDKSGLPSDRFFAERPEGSVSTLKIQRTQQEDSAVYLCASSDWTSPVYEQYFGPGTRLTVT.

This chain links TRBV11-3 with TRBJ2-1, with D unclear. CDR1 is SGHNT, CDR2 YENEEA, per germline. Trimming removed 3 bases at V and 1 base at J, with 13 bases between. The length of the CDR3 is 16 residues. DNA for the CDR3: TGTGCCAGCAGCTTGCGACGGGTGGGGTCCTACAATGAGCAGTTCTTC. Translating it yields CASSLRRVGSYNEQFF.

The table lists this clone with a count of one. CDR3 sequence reads: CASGNGYTF. The CDR3 DNA sequence: TGTGCCAGCGGGAATGGCTACACCTTC. This sequence joins TRBV9 and TRBJ1-2; unclear D gene. With 7 bases removed from V and 6 bases from J, the gap between germline ends came to 4 bases. CDR1 SGDLS and CDR2 YYNGEE come from the germline V gene. This CDR3 is built from 9 residues.

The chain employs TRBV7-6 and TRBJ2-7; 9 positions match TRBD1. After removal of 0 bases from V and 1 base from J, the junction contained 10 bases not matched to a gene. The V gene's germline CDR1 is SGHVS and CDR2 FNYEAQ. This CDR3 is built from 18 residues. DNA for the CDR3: TGTGCCAGCAGCTTAGCCAATACATCCGGACAGGGGTCCTACGAGCAGTACTTC. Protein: CASSLANTSGQGSYEQYF.

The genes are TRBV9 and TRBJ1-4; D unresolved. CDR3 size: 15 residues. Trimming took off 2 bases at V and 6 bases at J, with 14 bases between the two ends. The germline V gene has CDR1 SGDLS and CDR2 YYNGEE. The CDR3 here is CASSVRGGWDEKLFF. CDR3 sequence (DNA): TGTGCCAGCAGCGTGCGGGGAGGGTGGGATGAAAAACTGTTTTTT. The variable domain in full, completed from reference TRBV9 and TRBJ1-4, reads DSGVTQTPKHLITATGQRVTLRCSPRSGDLSVYWYQQSLDQGLQFLIQYYNGEERAKGNILERFSAQQFPDLHSELNLSSLELGDSALYFCASSVRGGWDEKLFFGSGTQLSVL.

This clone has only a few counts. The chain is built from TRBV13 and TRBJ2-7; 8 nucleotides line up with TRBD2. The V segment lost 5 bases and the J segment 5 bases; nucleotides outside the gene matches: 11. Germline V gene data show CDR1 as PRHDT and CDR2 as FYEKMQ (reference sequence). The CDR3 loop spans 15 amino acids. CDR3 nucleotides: TGTGCCAGCAGCCCCCGGGGGGGGGCAGAGGACGAGCAGTACTTC. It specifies CASSPRGGAEDEQYF.

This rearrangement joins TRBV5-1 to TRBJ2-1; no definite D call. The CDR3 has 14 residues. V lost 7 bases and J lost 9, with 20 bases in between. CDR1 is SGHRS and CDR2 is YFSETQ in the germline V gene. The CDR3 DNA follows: TGCGCCAGCCGCCTGTCCCCTATGCCCAGTGAGCAGTTCTTC. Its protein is CASRLSPMPSEQFF.

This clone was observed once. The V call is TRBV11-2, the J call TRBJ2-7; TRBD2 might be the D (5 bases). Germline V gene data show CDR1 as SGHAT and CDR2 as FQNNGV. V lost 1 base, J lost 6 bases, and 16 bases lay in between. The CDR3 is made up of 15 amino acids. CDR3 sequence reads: CASSLAPTGLGEQYF. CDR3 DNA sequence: TGTGCCAGCAGCTTAGCCCCCACGGGGTTGGGCGAGCAGTACTTC.

DNA of the CDR3: TGTGCCAGCAGTTACGATACTGAAACCTACGAGCAGTACTTC. It codes for CASSYDTETYEQYF. The V call is TRBV6-5, the J call TRBJ2-7; D gene unclear. V lost 2 bases and J 2 bases, leaving 10 bases between the germline ends. The CDR3 loop spans 14 amino acids. Germline V gene sequence: CDR1 MNHEY, CDR2 SVGAGI.

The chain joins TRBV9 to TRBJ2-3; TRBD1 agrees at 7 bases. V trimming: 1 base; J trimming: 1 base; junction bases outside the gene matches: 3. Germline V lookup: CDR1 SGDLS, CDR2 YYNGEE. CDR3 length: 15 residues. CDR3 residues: CASSVWDSGTDTQYF. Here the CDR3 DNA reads TGTGCCAGCAGCGTATGGGACAGCGGCACAGATACGCAGTATTTT.

CDR3 DNA: TGTGCCAGCAGCTTGGGGGGGTCGAGCCTTCCGAACACTGAAGCTTTCTTT. Protein product: CASSLGGSSLPNTEAFF. V and J are TRBV7-9 and TRBJ1-1; possibly TRBD1 for D (5 bases). Germline V lookup: CDR1 SEHNR, CDR2 FQNEAQ (reference sequence). The CDR3 covers 17 residues. The V gene lost 3 bases and the J gene lost 1 base, with 18 bases spanning the gap.

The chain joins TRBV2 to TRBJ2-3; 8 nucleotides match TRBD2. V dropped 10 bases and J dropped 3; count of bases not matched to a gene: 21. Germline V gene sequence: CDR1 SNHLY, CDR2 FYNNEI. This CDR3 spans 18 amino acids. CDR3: CATVKGTDSGVRTDTQYF. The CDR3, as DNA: TGTGCCACTGTGAAGGGAACCGATAGCGGGGTCAGGACAGATACGCAGTATTTT.

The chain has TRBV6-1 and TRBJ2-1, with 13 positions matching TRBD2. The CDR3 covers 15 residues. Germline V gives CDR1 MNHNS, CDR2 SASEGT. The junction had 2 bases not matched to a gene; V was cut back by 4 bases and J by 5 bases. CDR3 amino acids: CASSGLAGGHNEQFF. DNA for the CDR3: TGTGCCAGCAGTGGACTAGCGGGAGGCCACAATGAGCAGTTCTTC.

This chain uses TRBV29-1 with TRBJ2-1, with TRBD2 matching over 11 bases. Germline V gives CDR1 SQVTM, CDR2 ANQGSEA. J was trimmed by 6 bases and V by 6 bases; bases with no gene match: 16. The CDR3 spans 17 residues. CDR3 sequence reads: CSVYPGTSGGGGNEQFF. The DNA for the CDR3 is TGCAGCGTCTATCCCGGGACTAGCGGAGGGGGGGGCAATGAGCAGTTCTTC.

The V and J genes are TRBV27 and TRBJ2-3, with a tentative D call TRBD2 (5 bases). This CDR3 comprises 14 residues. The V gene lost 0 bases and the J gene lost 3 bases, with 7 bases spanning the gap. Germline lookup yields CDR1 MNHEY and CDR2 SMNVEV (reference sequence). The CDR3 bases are TGTGCCAGCAGTTTATCAAGGGAGACAGATACGCAGTATTTT. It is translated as CASSLSRETDTQYF.

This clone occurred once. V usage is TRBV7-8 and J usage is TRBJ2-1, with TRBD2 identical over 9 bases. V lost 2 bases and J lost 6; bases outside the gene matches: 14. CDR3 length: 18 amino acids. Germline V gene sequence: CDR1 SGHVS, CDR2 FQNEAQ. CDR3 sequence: CASSLFSGSPRRGNEQFF. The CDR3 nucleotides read TGTGCCAGCAGCTTATTTAGCGGGAGCCCTAGGAGGGGCAATGAGCAGTTCTTC.

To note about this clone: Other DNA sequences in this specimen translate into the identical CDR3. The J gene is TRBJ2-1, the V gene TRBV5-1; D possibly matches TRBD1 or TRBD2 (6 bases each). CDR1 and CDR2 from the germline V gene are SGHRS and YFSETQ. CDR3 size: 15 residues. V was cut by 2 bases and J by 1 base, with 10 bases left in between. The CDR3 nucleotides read TGCGCCAGCAGCTTACGGAGGGGGTCCTACAATGAGCAGTTCTTC. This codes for CASSLRRGSYNEQFF.

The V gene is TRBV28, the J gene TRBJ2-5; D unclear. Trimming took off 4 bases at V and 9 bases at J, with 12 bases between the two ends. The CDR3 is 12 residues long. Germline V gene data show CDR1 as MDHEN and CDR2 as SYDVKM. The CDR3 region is CASSSPLGSQYF. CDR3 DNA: TGTGCCAGCAGTTCCCCCTTAGGGTCCCAGTACTTC.

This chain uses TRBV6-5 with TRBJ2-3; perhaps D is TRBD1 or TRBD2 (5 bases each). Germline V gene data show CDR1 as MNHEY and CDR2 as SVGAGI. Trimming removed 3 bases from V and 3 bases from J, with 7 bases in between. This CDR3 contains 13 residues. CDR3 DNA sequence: TGTGCCAGCAGTTATGGGGGAACAGATACGCAGTATTTT. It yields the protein CASSYGGTDTQYF.

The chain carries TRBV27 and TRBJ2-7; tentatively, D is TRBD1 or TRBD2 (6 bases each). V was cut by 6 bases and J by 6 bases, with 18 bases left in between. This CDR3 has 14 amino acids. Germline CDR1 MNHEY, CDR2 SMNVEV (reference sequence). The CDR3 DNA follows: TGTGCCAGCAGCCCGGGCGGAGGGGGACGCGAGCAGTACTTC. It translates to CASSPGGGGREQYF.

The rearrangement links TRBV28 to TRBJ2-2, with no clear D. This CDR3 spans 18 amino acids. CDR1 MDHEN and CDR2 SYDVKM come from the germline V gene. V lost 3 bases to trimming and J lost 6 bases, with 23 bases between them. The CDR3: CASSFPRVDPSFAGELFF. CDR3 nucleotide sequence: TGTGCCAGCAGTTTCCCCCGAGTGGACCCATCTTTTGCCGGGGAGCTGTTTTTT. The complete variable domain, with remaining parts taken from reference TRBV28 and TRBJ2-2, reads DVKVTQSSRYLVKRTGEKVFLECVQDMDHENMFWYRQDPGLGLRLIYFSYDVKMKEKGDIPEGYSVSREKKERFSLILESASTNQTSMYLCASSFPRVDPSFAGELFFGEGSRLTVL.

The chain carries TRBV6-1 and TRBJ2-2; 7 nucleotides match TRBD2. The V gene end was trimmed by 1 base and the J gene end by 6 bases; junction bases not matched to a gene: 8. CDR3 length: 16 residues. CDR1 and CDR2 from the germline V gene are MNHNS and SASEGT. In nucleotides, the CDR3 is TGTGCCAGCAGTGAAGGGGCGGGAGTTAACCCCGGGGAGCTGTTTTTT. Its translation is CASSEGAGVNPGELFF.

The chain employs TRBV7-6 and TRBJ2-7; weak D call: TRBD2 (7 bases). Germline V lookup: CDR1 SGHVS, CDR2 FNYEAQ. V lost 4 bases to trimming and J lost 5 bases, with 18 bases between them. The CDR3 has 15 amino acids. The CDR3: CASSWEGGSPNEQYF. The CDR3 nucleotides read TGTGCCAGCAGCTGGGAGGGGGGGTCCCCTAACGAGCAGTACTTC.

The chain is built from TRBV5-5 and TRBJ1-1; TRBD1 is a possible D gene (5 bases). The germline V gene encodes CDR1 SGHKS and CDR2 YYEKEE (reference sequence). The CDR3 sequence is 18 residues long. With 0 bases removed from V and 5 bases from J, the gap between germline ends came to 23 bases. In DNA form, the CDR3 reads TGTGCCAGCAGCTTGGTAAATGAGGCAGGGAGTCGTTATACTGAAGCTTTCTTT. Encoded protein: CASSLVNEAGSRYTEAFF. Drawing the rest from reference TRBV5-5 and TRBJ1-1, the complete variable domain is DAGVTQSPTHLIKTRGQQVTLRCSPISGHKSVSWYQQVLGQGPQFIFQYYEKEERGRGNFPDRFSARQFPNYSSELNVNALLLGDSALYLCASSLVNEAGSRYTEAFFGQGTRLTVV.

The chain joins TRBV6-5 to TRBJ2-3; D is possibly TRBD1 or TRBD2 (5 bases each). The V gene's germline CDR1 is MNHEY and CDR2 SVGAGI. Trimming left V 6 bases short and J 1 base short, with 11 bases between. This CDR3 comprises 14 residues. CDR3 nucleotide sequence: TGTGCCAGCAGGACGGGGCTGGGCACAGATACGCAGTATTTT. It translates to CASRTGLGTDTQYF.

CDR3 DNA sequence: TGTGCCAGCAGCGTAGCGGGCAGGGGTCAGCCCCAGCATTTT. Translating gives CASSVAGRGQPQHF. This chain uses TRBV9 with TRBJ1-5, with TRBD1 as a possible D gene (6 bases). Per germline, CDR1 SGDLS and CDR2 YYNGEE. The CDR3 consists of 14 residues. V was clipped by 0 bases and J by 6 bases, with 10 bases between them. The full variable domain, rest sourced from reference TRBV9 and TRBJ1-5, is DSGVTQTPKHLITATGQRVTLRCSPRSGDLSVYWYQQSLDQGLQFLIQYYNGEERAKGNILERFSAQQFPDLHSELNLSSLELGDSALYFCASSVAGRGQPQHFGDGTRLSIL.

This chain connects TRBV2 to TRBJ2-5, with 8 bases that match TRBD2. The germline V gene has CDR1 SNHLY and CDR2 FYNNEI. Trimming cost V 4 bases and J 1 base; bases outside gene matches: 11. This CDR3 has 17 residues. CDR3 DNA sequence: TGTGCCAGCAGTGGTCAGCGGGAGATGGGGACCCAAGAGACCCAGTACTTC. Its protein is CASSGQREMGTQETQYF. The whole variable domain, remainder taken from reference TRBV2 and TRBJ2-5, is EPEVTQTPSHQVTQMGQEVILRCVPISNHLYFYWYRQILGQKVEFLVSFYNNEISEKSEIFDDQFSVERPDGSNFTLKIRSTKLEDSAMYFCASSGQREMGTQETQYFGPGTRLLVL.